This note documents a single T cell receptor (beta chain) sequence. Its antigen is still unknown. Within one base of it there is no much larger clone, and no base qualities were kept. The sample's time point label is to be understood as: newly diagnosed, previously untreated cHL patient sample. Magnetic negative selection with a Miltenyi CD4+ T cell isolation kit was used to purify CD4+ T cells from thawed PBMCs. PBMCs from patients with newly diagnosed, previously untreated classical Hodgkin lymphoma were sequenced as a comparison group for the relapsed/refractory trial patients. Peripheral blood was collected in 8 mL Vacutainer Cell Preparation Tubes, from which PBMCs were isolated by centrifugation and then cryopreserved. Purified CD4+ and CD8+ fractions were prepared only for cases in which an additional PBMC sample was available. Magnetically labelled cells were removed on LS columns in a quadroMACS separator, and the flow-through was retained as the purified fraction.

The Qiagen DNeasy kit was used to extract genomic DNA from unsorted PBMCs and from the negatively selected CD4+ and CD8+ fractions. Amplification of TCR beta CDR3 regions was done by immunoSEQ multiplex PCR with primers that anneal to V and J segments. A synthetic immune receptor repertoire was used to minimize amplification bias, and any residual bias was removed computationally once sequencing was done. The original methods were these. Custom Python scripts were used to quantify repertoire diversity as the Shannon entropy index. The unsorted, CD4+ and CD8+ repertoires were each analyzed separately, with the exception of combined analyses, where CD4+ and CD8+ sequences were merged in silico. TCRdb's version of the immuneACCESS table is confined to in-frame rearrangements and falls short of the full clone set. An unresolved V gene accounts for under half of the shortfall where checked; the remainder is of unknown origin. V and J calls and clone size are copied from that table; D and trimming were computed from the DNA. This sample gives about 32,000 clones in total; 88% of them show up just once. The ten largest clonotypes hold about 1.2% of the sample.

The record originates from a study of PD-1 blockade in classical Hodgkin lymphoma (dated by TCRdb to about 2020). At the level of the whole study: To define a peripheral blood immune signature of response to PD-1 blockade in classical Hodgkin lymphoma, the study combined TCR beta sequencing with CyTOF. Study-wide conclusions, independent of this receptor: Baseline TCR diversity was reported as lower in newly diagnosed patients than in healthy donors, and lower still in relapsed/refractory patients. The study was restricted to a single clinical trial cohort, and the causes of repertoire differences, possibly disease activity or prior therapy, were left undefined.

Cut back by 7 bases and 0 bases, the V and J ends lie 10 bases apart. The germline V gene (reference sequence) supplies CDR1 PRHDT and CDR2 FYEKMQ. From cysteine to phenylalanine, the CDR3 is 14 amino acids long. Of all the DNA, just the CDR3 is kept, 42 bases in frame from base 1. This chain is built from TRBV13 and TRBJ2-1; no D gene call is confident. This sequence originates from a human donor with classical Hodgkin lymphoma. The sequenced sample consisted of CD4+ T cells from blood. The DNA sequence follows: TGTGCCAGCACCCAGATAAGCTCCTACAATGAGCAGTTCTTC. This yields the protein CASTQISSYNEQFF. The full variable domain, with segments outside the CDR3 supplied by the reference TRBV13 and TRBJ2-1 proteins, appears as AAGVIQSPRHLIKEKRETATLKCYPIPRHDTVYWYQQGPGQDPQFLISFYEKMQSDKGSIPDRFSAQQFSDYHSELNMSSLELGDSALYFCASTQISSYNEQFFGPGTRLTVL.